The text below deals with one T cell receptor beta chain. These data originate in a study of Graves' ophthalmopathy and Graves' hyperthyroidism. Transcripts of RNA were the source for amplifying TCR beta CDR3 regions. The workflow started with a first-round RT-PCR run with HTBI primers and then moved on to a second-round multiplex PCR. TCRdb re-analysed the multiplex PCR reads in MiXCR, keeping a single row per CDR3 protein. This table holds 500,000 to 800,000 distinct CDR3 sequences, approximately 39% found once. The V and J ends lost 7 bases and 2 bases, in that order; junction bases with no gene match: 8. This CDR3 contains 13 residues. Germline CDR1 and CDR2: SQVTM and ANQGSEA.

The chain couples TRBV29-1 to TRBJ2-7; TRBD1 aligns across 7 bases. The receptor was isolated from an adult man with Graves' ophthalmopathy. Source material: peripheral blood. The CDR3 nucleotides are TGCAGCGGAAACCGGGACAGTACCTACGAGCAGTACTTC. This encodes CSGNRDSTYEQYF.